This T cell receptor (beta chain) was sequenced during a study of regulatory T cells in long-lasting Graves disease. In the study overall: For a period under 3 months, newly diagnosed Graves' patients had taken antithyroid drugs.

CDR3 size: 14 residues. Trimming left V 0 bases short and J 9 bases short, with 15 bases between. The germline V gene has CDR1 DFQATT and CDR2 SNEGSKA (reference sequence). Time point noted: newly diagnosed GD, antithyroid drugs for less than 3 months. The TCR library used RNA extracted from PBMCs. This clonotype was counted many times. In building TCR beta libraries, iRepertoire HTBI primers were used together with Arm-PCR of CDR3 regions. Each CDR3 protein gets one entry after TCRdb re-called the multiplex PCR reads with MiXCR. The sample holds 350,000 to 400,000 distinct CDR3 sequences, under 20% seen once. Another study also made use of these data, one on T cells in Graves' hyperthyroidism and ophthalmopathy. That work contributes: In the blood, most expanded thyroid clonotypes above 0.001 appeared as well.

The starting material was peripheral blood mononuclear cells (PBMCs), obtained at new diagnosis, from a patient treated with antithyroid drugs. The V gene is TRBV20-1, the J gene TRBJ2-1, with D possibly being TRBD1 (6 bases). The receptor comes from a woman under 30 with Graves disease. The CDR3 loop reads CSARDDRSLSEQFF. CDR3 DNA sequence: TGCAGTGCTAGAGATGACAGGTCATTGAGTGAGCAGTTCTTC.